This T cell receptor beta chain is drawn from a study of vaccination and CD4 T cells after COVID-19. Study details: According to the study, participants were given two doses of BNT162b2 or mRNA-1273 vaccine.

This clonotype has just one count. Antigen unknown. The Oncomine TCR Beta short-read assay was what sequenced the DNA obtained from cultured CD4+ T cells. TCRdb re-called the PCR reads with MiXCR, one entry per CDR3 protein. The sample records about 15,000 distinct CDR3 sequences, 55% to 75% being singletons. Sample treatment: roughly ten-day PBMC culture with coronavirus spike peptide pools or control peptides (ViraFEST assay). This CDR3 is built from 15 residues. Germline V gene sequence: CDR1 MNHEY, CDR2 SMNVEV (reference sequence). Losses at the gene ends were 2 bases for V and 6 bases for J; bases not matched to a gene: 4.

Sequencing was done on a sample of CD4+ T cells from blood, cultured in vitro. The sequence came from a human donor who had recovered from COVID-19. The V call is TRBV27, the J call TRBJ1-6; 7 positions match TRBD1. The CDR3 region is CASSLGRGGNSPLHF. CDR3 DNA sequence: TGTGCCAGCAGTTTAGGCAGGGGGGGTAATTCACCCCTCCACTTT.